The 5 T cell receptor beta chains reported below all come from one sample, sequenced in a study of blood T cells in healthy people across ages. Together with a sample-barcoded 5' primer, a J-beta primer mix was included in a second PCR lasting roughly 7 to 11 cycles. In TCRdb, the 5' RACE reads were re-called with MiXCR into one record per CDR3 protein. The sample consists of approximately 810,000 distinct CDR3 sequences, 25% to 35% of them appearing once. The source material was blood. The source of these receptors is a woman aged 80 or older in good health.

This clonotype has only a few counts. The CDR3 DNA is TGTGCCAGCAGCTTAATGGGGGCGACGAACACTGAAGCTTTCTTT. It encodes CASSLMGATNTEAFF. The V gene is TRBV7-9, the J gene TRBJ1-1; tentative D call: TRBD1 (6 bases). The CDR3 has 15 residues. Per the germline V gene, CDR1 is SEHNR and CDR2 is FQNEAQ (reference sequence). V shed 2 bases and J shed 1 base, with 11 bases lying between them.

This chain links TRBV2 with TRBJ1-6; a possible D gene is TRBD1 (5 bases). The V gene lost 6 bases and the J gene lost 8 bases, with 14 bases spanning the gap. The length of the CDR3 is 14 residues. Germline CDR1 is SNHLY and CDR2 is FYNNEI. The CDR3 sequence: CASRRGAGDSPLHF. CDR3 DNA: TGTGCCAGCAGGAGGGGAGCGGGTGATTCACCCCTCCACTTT.

There are a few counts of this clonotype. CDR3 loop: CASSVQGAWAGELFF. The CDR3 nucleotides are TGTGCCAGCAGCGTACAGGGGGCCTGGGCCGGGGAGCTGTTTTTT. The genes are TRBV7-2 and TRBJ2-2; 9 bases agree with TRBD1. From germline, CDR1 is SGHTA and CDR2 FQGNSA. The CDR3 loop spans 15 amino acids. Germline trimming cut 5 bases from V and 6 bases from J; bases unmatched to any gene: 7.

This clonotype was counted once. The junction does not match germline at one end; this may be a read error. The chain combines TRBV2 with TRBJ2-7; 8 nucleotides match TRBD2. Germline V lookup: CDR1 SNHLY, CDR2 FYNNEI. The CDR3 covers 15 residues. The chain's CDR3 is CAGSAKRGSTYEQYF. DNA for the CDR3: TGTGCCGGCAGTGCAAAGCGGGGGAGTACCTACGAGCAGTACTTC. Looking up the rest from reference TRBV2 and TRBJ2-7 gives the full variable domain: EPEVTQTPSHQVTQMGQEVILRCVPISNHLYFYWYRQILGQKVEFLVSFYNNEISEKSEIFDDQFSVERPDGSNFTLKIRSTKLEDSAMYFCAGSAKRGSTYEQYFGPGTRLTVT.

This clonotype was found many times. The chain joins TRBV12-3 or TRBV12-4 to TRBJ2-1; D not resolved. V lost 3 bases and J lost 9, with 21 bases in between. The CDR3 spans 16 residues. The CDR3 DNA reads as TGTGCCAGCAGTTTCCGAATTGAATGGCGAGAAGGTGAGCAGTTCTTC. It specifies CASSFRIEWREGEQFF.